This entry is about one TCR beta chain. The sample comes from a study of T cell changes during pregnancy in multiple sclerosis. This CDR3 has 14 amino acids. The junction had 5 bases not matched to a gene; V was cut back by 7 bases and J by 4 bases. Germline CDR1 and CDR2: MRHNA and SNTAGT. Profiling relied on immunoSEQ multiplex PCR, and the TCRdb table lists in-frame clones only, not all of them. This table holds 85,000 to 110,000 clones, about 91% found once. This sequence joins TRBV6-4 and TRBJ2-2; 8 nucleotides match TRBD1. This clonotype originated in a female donor with multiple sclerosis, enrolled in a pregnancy study. Sequenced material: peripheral blood, taken after pregnancy. CDR3 residues: CASNRGDGTGELFF. Here the CDR3 DNA reads TGTGCCAGCAACAGGGGGGACGGCACCGGGGAGCTGTTTTTT.